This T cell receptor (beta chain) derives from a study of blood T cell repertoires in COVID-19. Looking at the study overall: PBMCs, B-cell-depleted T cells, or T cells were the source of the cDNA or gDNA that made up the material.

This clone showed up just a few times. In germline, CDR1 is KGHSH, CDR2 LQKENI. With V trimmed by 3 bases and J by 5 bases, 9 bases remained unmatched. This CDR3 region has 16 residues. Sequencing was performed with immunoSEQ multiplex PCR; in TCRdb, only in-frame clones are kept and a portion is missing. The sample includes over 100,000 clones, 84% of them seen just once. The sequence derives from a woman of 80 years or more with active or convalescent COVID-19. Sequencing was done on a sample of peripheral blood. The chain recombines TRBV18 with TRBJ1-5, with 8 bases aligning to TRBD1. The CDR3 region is CASSPGFEGQDQPQHF. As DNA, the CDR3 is TGTGCCAGCTCACCGGGGTTTGAGGGACAGGATCAGCCCCAGCATTTT.